This T cell receptor beta chain was recorded in a study of cytomegalovirus exposure and HLA in healthy donors (dated by TCRdb to 2017 to 2019). Background on the whole study: An earlier analysis of approximately 640 of the donors reported 250 to 300 Gb of sequence data and some 120 million unique TCR beta sequences from about 179 million T cells. In a later genetic analysis, genome-wide SNP genotypes for about 55% of the roughly 700 donors were used, and that subset was treated as a discovery cohort. In the later analysis, no new phenotypic data were used to find candidate immune exposures; instead, reliance was placed on TCR beta sequences and their occurrence across donors. Across some 400 genotyped donors of the cohort, an average of approximately 200,000 unique TCR beta nucleotide sequences per donor were sequenced, and roughly a sixth of those sequences were non-productive. In addition to the first cohort of roughly 700 subjects, a separate validation cohort of 120 different subjects was used. The T cell repertoires of some 670 subjects were profiled by immunosequencing and related to cytomegalovirus serostatus. Several DR-DQ haplotypes were treated as single units for association and clustering because of strong linkage in the cohort. An early release that covered more than 550 HLA-typed donors contained 300 to 350 gigabases of sequencing data and some 87 million unique TCR sequences. The aim of the study was to test whether cataloging public T cell receptors could identify signatures of past pathogen exposure. To predict cytomegalovirus infection status, the study combined high-throughput TCR immunosequencing, statistical association of individual TCRs with disease status, and machine learning. The genetic ancestry cluster associated with self-reported Caucasian donors included 80% to 90% of the roughly 400 genotyped donors. Donor age, sex, ethnicity and CMV serostatus were collected together with the repertoire data. A later analysis re-examined previously published TCR beta repertoires from more than 600 donors and added high-resolution HLA genotyping to investigate patterns of TCR occurrence. An earlier analysis of approximately 630 of the donors applied high-throughput TCR beta sequencing to assess whether each TCR beta V gene segment acted as functional or pseudogenic. Typing coverage differed by locus: A, B, C, DRB1 and DQB1 were typed in roughly 629-640 donors, DQA1 in approximately 520, DPA1 in around 600, and DPB1 in approximately 450. HLA typing covered class I and class II loci at four-digit resolution. Every discovery cohort repertoire had been produced on one sequencing platform.

Findings and caveats that apply to the study as a whole: A cluster of highly shared sequence variants was judged likely to be a technical artifact of the sequencing pipeline. While some public TCRs were present in many individuals, most TCR sequences turned up only very rarely across donors. A further reported finding was that TCR beta sequences accurately predicted the HLA-A and HLA-B alleles for most subjects in the first cohort. An earlier analysis of approximately 530 of the donors showed that most TCR beta V segments appeared in productive rearrangements either about 87% or about 30% of the time, which broadly matched IMGT annotations. V-gene and J-gene trimming of TCR beta chains was associated with a missense DCLRE1C variant in a later genetic analysis, and the association was replicated in an independent cohort. In a later analysis, the rate of TCR association differed among HLA loci, with DRB1 alleles having the most associated TCRs and HLA-C alleles having the fewest. Because some donors lacked HLA typing at each locus, the association tests relied only on the typed subset. The classifier was reported to diagnose cytomegalovirus status with high specificity and sensitivity in both the original cohort and the validation cohort. According to the authors, the approach could potentially be generalized to other disease states and immunological phenotypes. A later analysis reported that several top co-occurrence clusters appeared linked to parvovirus B19, influenza, CMV and Epstein-Barr virus. The study gave a list of over 150 TCR beta chains associated with cytomegalovirus. In vitro tests confirmed that a few of the cytomegalovirus-associated TCR beta chains recognize cytomegalovirus antigens. A later genetic analysis reported fewer N-insertions in productive TCRs among donors in an Asian-associated ancestry cluster than the roughly 700-donor mean. A later analysis found that most CMV-associated TCR beta chains appeared HLA-restricted, with HLA associations seemingly driven largely by CMV exposure. Assigning TCR associations to individual alleles was difficult when HLA alleles, especially DR and DQ, strongly co-occurred. Only TCR beta chains were sequenced in this cohort, and the absence of alpha or paired-chain data limited detectable features. Because the 87-base-pair reads could not distinguish some IMGT-functional V segments, including TRBV6-2 and TRBV6-3, those segments were excluded. Correlated functional status among segregating V segments might reflect linkage disequilibrium, but an unknown experimental factor could not be ruled out. Presence/absence analyses assumed roughly uniform sequencing depth across donors, an assumption that may not hold. The only immune exposure information available for the cohort was CMV serostatus. In a later analysis, HLA-associated TCR beta chains were found to be more clonally expanded and to have lower generation probabilities than equally common non-associated chains. In a later analysis, some 18,000 TCR beta sequences were associated with specific HLA alleles at a false discovery rate of 0.05. Because counts were too low, around 18 rarely observed V segments, including chromosome 9 orphons, were left out of the earlier analysis of 587 of the donors.

In the germline V gene, CDR1 corresponds to SGHDT and CDR2 to YYEEEE. The V end loses 0 bases and the J end loses 1 base, and a stretch of 7 bases separates them. Taken from cysteine to phenylalanine, the CDR3 has 14 residues. The retained sequence is limited to the CDR3, 42 bases, with the frame set at the first base. In total, fewer than 750 healthy bone marrow donors made up the cohort. All cohort members were sampled while nominally healthy, although unrecorded immune exposures were likely present. The donor was CMV seropositive and belonged to the group of 250 to 300 seropositive cohort members. Each donor provided a peripheral blood sample, and peripheral blood mononuclear cells were used for TCR beta sequencing. The Qiagen DNeasy Blood Extraction Kit was used to extract genomic DNA from the blood cell samples. A word on this clone: It has no known antigen specificity. Within one base of it there is no much larger clone, and no base qualities were kept.

Library preparation employed the immunoSEQ multiplex PCR assay. The multiplex PCR relied on a mix of 60 forward primers for TCR Vbeta segments and 13 reverse primers for TCR Jbeta segments. Amplification of the CDR3 region of rearranged TCR beta genes was performed with a multiplex PCR assay on genomic DNA. On the Illumina HiSeq System, the amplified TCR beta libraries were sequenced as 87-base-pair reads. In the paper's pipeline: A later analysis tallied roughly 78 million unique TCR beta chains across the 666 repertoires, and some 10 million of those chains were shared by two or more donors. A nearest-neighbor algorithm error-corrected the raw reads and collapsed the reads into unique sequences, merging closely related sequences to remove PCR and sequencing errors. V, D and J gene segments were assigned by aligning CDR3 sequences to IMGT reference sequences. Each retained sequence needed at least a six-nucleotide match to both a V gene segment and a J gene segment. Rearrangements were classified as productive when the CDR3 lacked stop codons and remained in frame with V and J, and all other rearrangements were classified as non-productive. CDR3 was defined according to IMGT convention as the region running from the second conserved V-encoded cysteine to the conserved J-encoded phenylalanine. The earlier analysis of approximately 590 of the donors excluded any sequence lacking an unambiguous match to a single V gene segment. In an earlier analysis of almost 600 of the donors, a V segment was called functional when productive rearrangements were above 56.7%, and segregating when the standard deviation between donors exceeded 5%. A statistical classification framework was built to diagnose cytomegalovirus status from the catalog of TCR beta chain sequences. In a later analysis, V and J genes were assigned by comparing TCR nucleotide sequences against IMGT/GENE-DB human TR gene sequences. Using the TCRdist pipeline, a later analysis assigned CDR3 sequences along with most-parsimonious VDJ recombination scenarios. In a later analysis, every TCR beta chain was defined by the combination of its CDR3 amino acid sequence and its V-gene family, and reads without a unique V-gene family were dropped. As a way to deal with suspected cross-contamination and a sequencing artifact, a later analysis dropped roughly 600 nucleotide sequences that were highly shared and had low generation probability. For each public chain, a later analysis derived a clonal expansion index from normalized ranks of inferred template counts within each repertoire. In a later analysis, generation probabilities were computed with a VDJ recombination model fitted to out-of-frame rearrangements, and the resulting probabilities were checked against IGoR. A later analysis scored TCR-TCR, TCR-HLA and TCR-CMV co-occurrence with hypergeometric tests, applying a repertoire-size bias correction to TCR pairs. To estimate false discovery rates, a later analysis permuted the HLA or CMV assignments 20 times. In a later analysis, co-occurring TCRs were grouped using DBSCAN, and TCRdist sequence similarity was added for clustering within HLA-allele-positive subsets. For co-occurrence clustering, repertoires with fewer than 30,000 or more than 120,000 public chains were excluded, along with five or six repertoires with anomalous nucleotide sharing. Entries here come from immuneACCESS through TCRdb and include only in-frame sequences with V and J called. Some clones fail to appear in such tables; in the studies checked, an unresolved V gene covers under half of the shortfall, and the cause of the remainder is unknown. The DNA gave D and trimming, while V, J and clone size come from that table. A total of some 140,000 clones appear in this sample, around 80% of them only once. Approximately 10% of the sample is held by the ten biggest clonotypes.

The receptor chain draws on TRBV5-6 and TRBJ2-5; matching of 6 bases hints at TRBD1 as the D gene. Sequencing input: PBMCs. This TCR was recovered from a woman between 50 and 59 years old in good health and CMV-seropositive. Here the CDR3 is given as CASSLATGQETQYF. The nucleotides are TGTGCCAGCAGCTTGGCGACAGGCCAAGAGACCCAGTACTTC.